The clone carrying this T cell receptor beta chain was picked up many times. The antigen is undetermined. Per the germline V gene, CDR1 is SGHRS and CDR2 is YFSETQ. The V and J ends lost 2 bases and 7 bases respectively, with 16 bases between them. This CDR3 spans 15 amino acids. This sample stems from a study of T cells after posttransplantation cyclophosphamide. The study's findings and limits: TRB clonality was highly associated with recipient CMV seropositivity and reactivation.

The data were produced by immunoSEQ multiplex PCR, yet TCRdb's version contains in-frame clones alone and is incomplete. This sample comprises about 30,000 clones, none seen once only. The clonotype was recovered from a woman in her sixties or seventies in good health, CMV-negative, and a related stem cell transplant donor. Sample: PBMCs. V is TRBV5-1 and J is TRBJ2-1; tentatively, D is TRBD2 (6 bases). CDR3 bases: TGCGCCAGCAGCTTTCGTTCACTAGCACGAAATGAGCAGTTCTTC. It codes for CASSFRSLARNEQFF.